The entry below describes one TCR beta chain. Its antigen is currently unknown. This sample was included in a study of cytomegalovirus exposure and HLA in healthy donors. Overall study results and limits: Rare TCR sequences dominated, though some public TCRs recurred in many donors. Specificity of three CMV-associated chains for CMV antigens was verified in vitro. The listing of 150 or so TCR beta chains classed them as cytomegalovirus-associated.

This CDR3 region has 14 residues. Between the trimmed V and J ends, which lost 4 bases and 6 bases, there was a span of 16 bases. Germline-derived CDR1 and CDR2 are SGHVS and FQNEAQ. Clones were sequenced by immunoSEQ multiplex PCR, and TCRdb holds only the in-frame ones, with some missing. This sample carries about 120,000 clones, about 96% of them seen once, and the ten largest clones take about 1.7%. This rearrangement joins TRBV7-8 to TRBJ2-7, with D maybe TRBD2 (6 bases). The sequenced material came from PBMCs. The source of this sequence is a man aged 18 to 30 in good health and CMV-seronegative. For the CDR3, the DNA is TGTGCCAGCAGCTCTCCTAGCCGGGGGAGCGAGCAGTACTTC. This translates into CASSSPSRGSEQYF.